Following are 28 T cell receptor beta chains from one sample sequenced in a study of CD8+ T cells in alopecia areata. Following RNA extraction, reverse transcription yielded cDNA that acted as the sequencing template. The repertoire was sequenced with immunoSEQ multiplex PCR; TCRdb's copy has only in-frame clones and lacks some. The sample records 110,000 to 150,000 clones, about three fifths being singletons. The specimen comprised CD4+ T cells sorted from blood, sampled at week 0. The receptors derive from a human donor with alopecia areata.

The rearrangement joins TRBV5-1 to TRBJ2-1; 11 bases are shared with TRBD2. Trimming cost V 7 bases and J 6 bases; bases outside gene matches: 9. Germline loops: CDR1 SGHRS, CDR2 YFSETQ. The CDR3 spans 15 residues. Here the CDR3 reads CASLDLSGGANEQFF. As DNA, the CDR3 is TGCGCCAGCCTCGATCTTAGCGGGGGGGCCAATGAGCAGTTCTTC.

This clone was seen a few times. This chain connects TRBV28 to TRBJ1-2; D remains unclear. V was pared by 4 bases and J by 8 bases, with 17 bases between. The CDR3 length is 14 residues. CDR1 is MDHEN, CDR2 SYDVKM, per germline. CDR3 in DNA: TGTGCCAGCAGTTACCATAGGGTTGGAGGGGGCTACACCTTC. Protein sequence: CASSYHRVGGGYTF.

In this sample, this clone turned up a few times. The rearrangement links TRBV6-5 to TRBJ1-1, with unresolved D. The CDR3 runs to 14 residues. V lost 6 bases and J lost 0, with 11 bases in between. Germline V lookup: CDR1 MNHEY, CDR2 SVGAGI. This chain's CDR3 is CASRLSTLNTEAFF. The CDR3 DNA follows: TGTGCCAGCAGGCTTTCCACATTGAACACTGAAGCTTTCTTT.

The rearrangement links TRBV25-1 to TRBJ2-5; TRBD1 or TRBD2 may be the D gene (5 bases each). V dropped 4 bases and J dropped 2 bases, with 20 bases sitting between them. This CDR3 region has 17 residues. CDR1 is MGHDK, CDR2 SYGVNS, per germline. The CDR3 loop reads CASSGNRDGIVQETQYF. The CDR3 coding sequence is TGTGCCAGCAGTGGCAACCGGGACGGAATCGTTCAAGAGACCCAGTACTTC.

The V gene is TRBV28, the J gene TRBJ1-2; D perhaps matches TRBD1 (6 bases). CDR1 MDHEN and CDR2 SYDVKM come from the germline V gene. Trimming took off 3 bases at V and 3 bases at J, with 14 bases between the two ends. The CDR3 sequence is 15 residues long. The CDR3 is CASSFQPGQDYGYTF. The CDR3 DNA reads TGTGCCAGCAGTTTTCAACCGGGACAAGACTATGGCTACACCTTC.

The rearrangement links TRBV6-5 to TRBJ1-2, with a possible D match to TRBD1 (5 bases). V was pared by 6 bases and J by 6 bases, with 11 bases between. The CDR3 has 12 residues. Germline CDR1 is MNHEY and CDR2 is SVGAGI. Here the CDR3 DNA reads TGTGCCAGCAGCCTGCAGGGTCATGGCTACACCTTC. Translation gives CASSLQGHGYTF.

This clone has more than one count but fewer than ten. The V and J genes are TRBV18 and TRBJ2-2, with 10 bases identical to TRBD2. Germline CDR1 is KGHSH and CDR2 is LQKENI. The CDR3 has 17 amino acids. J was trimmed by 4 bases and V by 2 bases; bases with no gene match: 7. Here the CDR3 reads CASSPGGTSDATGELFF. CDR3 sequence (DNA): TGTGCCAGCTCACCAGGCGGGACTAGCGATGCCACCGGGGAGCTGTTTTTT.

The chain combines TRBV9 with TRBJ2-1; no clear D. CDR1 and CDR2 from the germline V gene are SGDLS and YYNGEE. The ends were cut back, 1 base at V and 5 bases at J, with 13 bases in the middle. The CDR3 sequence is 15 residues long. The CDR3 protein is CASSVSPTRDNEQFF. The CDR3 DNA reads TGTGCCAGCAGCGTATCCCCCACCCGGGACAATGAGCAGTTCTTC.

The genes are TRBV15 and TRBJ1-3, with D unresolved. Germline CDR1 LNHNV, CDR2 YYDKDF (reference sequence). Between the trimmed V and J ends, which lost 1 base and 2 bases, there was a span of 6 bases. There are 14 residues in the CDR3. CDR3 sequence (DNA): TGTGCCACCAGCAGAGGCGGCACTGGAAACACCATATATTTT. Encoded protein: CATSRGGTGNTIYF.

Only a few counts were recorded for this clone. This CDR3 is CASSEWDSSGGEQYF. The CDR3, as DNA: TGTGCCAGCAGTGAATGGGATTCTTCCGGCGGAGAGCAGTACTTC. The gene calls are TRBV25-1 and TRBJ2-7; D call uncertain. V lost 1 base to trimming and J lost 7 bases, with 17 bases between them. Germline assignment: CDR1 MGHDK and CDR2 SYGVNS. There are 15 residues in the CDR3.

This clone has a handful of counts. The rearrangement uses TRBV30 and TRBJ2-1; D uncertain. CDR1 is GTSNPN, CDR2 SVGIG, per germline (reference sequence). V dropped 4 bases and J dropped 8 bases, with 18 bases sitting between them. The length of the CDR3 is 14 residues. The CDR3 loop reads CAWTSYNLGDEQFF. CDR3 sequence (DNA): TGTGCCTGGACCAGCTATAACTTGGGCGATGAGCAGTTCTTC.

A few counts support this clone. This chain uses TRBV19 with TRBJ2-1; D not resolved. V dropped 4 bases and J dropped 0 bases, with 16 bases sitting between them. The CDR3 spans 17 residues. Germline CDR1 is LNHDA and CDR2 is SQIVND (reference sequence). In DNA form, the CDR3 reads TGTGCCAGTAGTACCCATTCGACAACTTCCTCCTACAATGAGCAGTTCTTC. It yields the protein CASSTHSTTSSYNEQFF.

The rearrangement joins TRBV5-4 to TRBJ1-2; 9 bases match TRBD1. The CDR3 is 15 residues long. Germline V lookup: CDR1 SGHNT, CDR2 YYREEE (reference sequence). J gave up 7 bases and V 3 bases, and 10 bases lay outside the gene matches. In DNA, the CDR3 is TGTGCCAGCAGCTCACAGGGGGCAACCCTCTTTGGCTACACCTTC. It yields the protein CASSSQGATLFGYTF.

The chain joins TRBV27 to TRBJ2-7, with D tentatively TRBD1 or TRBD2 (5 bases each). CDR3 length equals 13 residues. Trimming took off 7 bases at V and 6 bases at J, with 16 bases between the two ends. CDR1 MNHEY and CDR2 SMNVEV come from the germline V gene (reference sequence). This chain's CDR3 is CASKFGGSPEQYF. Written as DNA, the CDR3 is TGTGCCAGCAAATTTGGGGGATCCCCCGAGCAGTACTTC.

The chain carries TRBV5-6 and TRBJ2-3; 7 bases map to TRBD2. CDR1 is SGHDT and CDR2 is YYEEEE in the germline V gene. J was trimmed by 6 bases and V by 2 bases; bases with no gene match: 9. The length of the CDR3 is 15 residues. In DNA, the CDR3 is TGTGCCAGCAGCTTTAAGCGGGGCCACGGGGATACGCAGTATTTT. It specifies CASSFKRGHGDTQYF. The complete variable domain, with remaining parts taken from reference TRBV5-6 and TRBJ2-3, reads DAGVTQSPTHLIKTRGQQVTLRCSPKSGHDTVSWYQQALGQGPQFIFQYYEEEERQRGNFPDRFSGHQFPNYSSELNVNALLLGDSALYLCASSFKRGHGDTQYFGPGTRLTVL.

This sequence joins TRBV6-5 and TRBJ2-6; D gene ambiguous. The CDR3 loop spans 13 amino acids. Germline CDR1 MNHEY, CDR2 SVGAGI. Trimming took 7 bases from V and 0 from J, leaving 4 bases between them. The CDR3 region is CASTPSGANVLTF. The CDR3, as DNA: TGTGCCAGCACTCCCTCTGGGGCCAACGTCCTGACTTTC.

This rearrangement joins TRBV30 to TRBJ2-4, with no clear D. The CDR3 has 13 amino acids. Germline V lookup: CDR1 GTSNPN, CDR2 SVGIG (reference sequence). Deletions cut 3 bases from V and 1 base from J, with 7 bases between. CDR3 nucleotides: TGTGCCTGGAGAAAGGAGGCCAAAAACATTCAGTACTTC. This sequence encodes CAWRKEAKNIQYF.

The chain recombines TRBV30 with TRBJ1-1; tentative D call: TRBD1 (6 bases). The CDR3 has 15 residues. V lost 3 bases to trimming and J lost 3 bases, with 17 bases between them. Germline CDR1 and CDR2: GTSNPN and SVGIG (reference sequence). CDR3 nucleotide sequence: TGTGCCTGGAGCTTAGGACAGTTAAGGGACACTGAAGCTTTCTTT. Amino acids: CAWSLGQLRDTEAFF.

V gene TRBV30 combines with J gene TRBJ1-3, with unresolved D. There are 13 residues in the CDR3. Per the germline V gene, CDR1 is GTSNPN and CDR2 is SVGIG (reference sequence). The ends were cut back, 3 bases at V and 4 bases at J, with 10 bases in the middle. CDR3 bases: TGTGCCTGGAGCGAAGGGAGAGGAAACACCATATATTTT. Its translation is CAWSEGRGNTIYF.

The chain joins TRBV5-1 to TRBJ1-3; 7 bases agree with TRBD1. V shed 4 bases and J 0 bases; nucleotides not matched to a gene: 7. CDR3 size: 16 residues. Germline CDR1 SGHRS, CDR2 YFSETQ. The DNA for the CDR3 is TGCGCCAGCAGCAGGACAGGCAGCCTCTCTGGAAACACCATATATTTT. Translated, it gives CASSRTGSLSGNTIYF. Full variable domain (missing parts from reference TRBV5-1 and TRBJ1-3): KAGVTQTPRYLIKTRGQQVTLSCSPISGHRSVSWYQQTPGQGLQFLFEYFSETQRNKGNFPGRFSGRQFSNSRSEMNVSTLELGDSALYLCASSRTGSLSGNTIYFGEGSWLTVV.

The rearrangement uses TRBV7-9 and TRBJ1-1; a possible D gene is TRBD1 (5 bases). The CDR3 runs 17 residues. V was cut by 2 bases and J by 1 base, with 17 bases left in between. Germline V gives CDR1 SEHNR, CDR2 FQNEAQ (reference sequence). The CDR3, as DNA: TGTGCCAGCAGCTTAAGTAGGTGGGGCAGAGGGAACACTGAAGCTTTCTTT. Translation: CASSLSRWGRGNTEAFF.

The chain carries TRBV23-1 and TRBJ1-6; D gene uncertain. TRBV23-1 is sorted into the ORF group, with uncertain function. CDR3 length: 14 residues. The V end lost 3 bases, the J end lost 7 bases, and 10 bases lay between the germline ends. The CDR3 nucleotides are TGCGCCAGCAGTCATAACGCCAGAAATTCACCCCTCCACTTT. It encodes CASSHNARNSPLHF.

V usage is TRBV30 and J usage is TRBJ1-6; D uncertain. Germline lookup yields CDR1 GTSNPN and CDR2 SVGIG (reference sequence). The length of the CDR3 is 19 residues. V was clipped by 0 bases and J by 0 bases, with 18 bases between them. CDR3 sequence (DNA): TGTGCCTGGAGTGTACGGGAAGGAACCTTAAGCTCCTATAATTCACCCCTCCACTTT. Its translation is CAWSVREGTLSSYNSPLHF.

The chain combines TRBV4-1 with TRBJ2-1; D gene uncertain. Germline CDR1 reads MGHRA; CDR2 reads YSYEKL. The CDR3 is made up of 15 amino acids. V lost 4 bases to trimming and J lost 0 bases, with 10 bases between them. The CDR3 spells CASSPLMNSYNEQFF. CDR3 coding DNA: TGCGCCAGCAGCCCCCTGATGAACTCCTACAATGAGCAGTTCTTC.

This clone was recorded a few times. The chain recombines TRBV7-8 with TRBJ2-1; TRBD2 agrees at 12 bases. CDR1 SGHVS and CDR2 FQNEAQ come from the germline V gene. The CDR3 is made up of 15 amino acids. V dropped 5 bases and J dropped 14; count of bases not matched to a gene: 13. This CDR3 is CASSRKRLAGVKEFF. CDR3 in DNA: TGTGCCAGCAGCCGTAAAAGACTAGCGGGGGTGAAGGAGTTCTTC.

This sequence joins TRBV7-9 and TRBJ2-7, with TRBD2 matching over 10 bases. The junction had 8 bases not matched to a gene; V was cut back by 5 bases and J by 4 bases. This CDR3 has 15 residues. CDR1 and CDR2 from the germline V gene are SEHNR and FQNEAQ (reference sequence). This CDR3 is CASSNTASGGYEQYF. CDR3 DNA: TGTGCCAGCAGCAACACGGCTAGCGGGGGTTACGAGCAGTACTTC.

The genes are TRBV30 and TRBJ1-6; D gene unclear. The V and J ends lost 1 base and 10 bases respectively, with 14 bases between them. The CDR3 sequence is 14 residues long. From germline, CDR1 is GTSNPN and CDR2 SVGIG (reference sequence). The CDR3 loop reads CAWSAGPIGSPLHF. In DNA, the CDR3 is TGTGCCTGGAGTGCCGGCCCTATCGGGTCACCCCTCCACTTT.

In this sample, this clone turned up a few times. The rearrangement links TRBV29-1 to TRBJ2-1; 9 positions agree with TRBD1. The trim removed 6 bases at V and 6 bases at J, leaving 9 bases unmatched. This CDR3 is built from 14 residues. The germline V gene encodes CDR1 SQVTM and CDR2 ANQGSEA. CDR3 protein: CSVAAGTGSNEQFF. The DNA for the CDR3 is TGCAGCGTCGCCGCCGGGACAGGGTCCAATGAGCAGTTCTTC.